The source of this T cell receptor beta chain is a study of blood T cell repertoires in COVID-19. The CDR3 has 14 residues. The germline CDR1 and CDR2 sequences are LNHDA and SQIVND (reference sequence). The V and J ends lost 6 bases and 2 bases respectively, with 13 bases between them. Data came from immunoSEQ multiplex PCR; TCRdb stores just in-frame clones and leaves some out. The sample records around 100,000 clones, about 77% being singletons. V and J are TRBV19 and TRBJ1-1, with a tentative D call TRBD1 (6 bases). The receptor comes from a man between 65 and 85 years old with active or convalescent COVID-19. The sample consisted of peripheral blood. This CDR3 reads CASSPTGFNTEAFF. The CDR3 bases are TGTGCCAGTAGCCCGACAGGCTTTAACACTGAAGCTTTCTTT.